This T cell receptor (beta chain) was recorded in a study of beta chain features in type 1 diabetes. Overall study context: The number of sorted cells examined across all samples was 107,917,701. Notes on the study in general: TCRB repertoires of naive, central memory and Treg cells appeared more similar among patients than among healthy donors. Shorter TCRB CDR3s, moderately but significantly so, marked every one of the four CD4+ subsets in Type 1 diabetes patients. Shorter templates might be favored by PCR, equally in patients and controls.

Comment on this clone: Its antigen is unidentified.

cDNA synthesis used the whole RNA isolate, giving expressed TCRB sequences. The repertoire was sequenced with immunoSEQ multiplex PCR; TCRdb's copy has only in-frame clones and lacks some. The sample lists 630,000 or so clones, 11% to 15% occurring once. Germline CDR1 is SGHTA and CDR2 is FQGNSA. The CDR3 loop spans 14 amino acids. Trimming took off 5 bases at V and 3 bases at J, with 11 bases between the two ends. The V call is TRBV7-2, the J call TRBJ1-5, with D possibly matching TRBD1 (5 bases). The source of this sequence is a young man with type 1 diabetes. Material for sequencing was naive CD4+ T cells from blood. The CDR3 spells CASSTRQFNQPQHF. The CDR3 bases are TGTGCCAGCAGCACGAGACAGTTCAATCAGCCCCAGCATTTT.